What follows describes a single T cell receptor (beta chain). V dropped 1 base and J dropped 0 bases, with 7 bases sitting between them. This CDR3 spans 15 amino acids. Germline CDR1 MGHRA, CDR2 YSYEKL. The repertoire was sequenced with immunoSEQ multiplex PCR; TCRdb's copy has only in-frame clones and lacks some. Of about 16,000 clones in the sample, 80% to 90% were seen once. The entry originates in a study of ipilimumab plus nivolumab after autologous stem cell transplantation. Patients got 3 mg/kg IV nivolumab weeks 1, 4, 7, 10, then biweekly through week 26. This chain joins TRBV4-1 and TRBJ1-5, with D uncertain. This receptor was obtained from a male donor with diffuse large B-cell lymphoma. Sequenced material: PBMCs, taken in a trial of ipilimumab plus nivolumab as post-transplant consolidation. The CDR3 coding sequence is TGCGCCAGCAGCCAAGGGGGAAATAGCAATCAGCCCCAGCATTTT. Translation gives CASSQGGNSNQPQHF.